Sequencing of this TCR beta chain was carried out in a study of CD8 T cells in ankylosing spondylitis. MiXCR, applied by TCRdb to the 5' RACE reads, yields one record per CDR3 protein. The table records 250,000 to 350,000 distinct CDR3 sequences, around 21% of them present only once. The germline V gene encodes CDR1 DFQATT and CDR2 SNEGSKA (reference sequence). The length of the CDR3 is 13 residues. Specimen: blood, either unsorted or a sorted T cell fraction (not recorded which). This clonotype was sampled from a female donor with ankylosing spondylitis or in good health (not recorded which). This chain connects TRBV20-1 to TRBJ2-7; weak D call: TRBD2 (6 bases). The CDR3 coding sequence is TGCATGGTTGTTGAAGCCTCGGGGGACGAGCAGTACTTC. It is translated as CMVVEASGDEQYF.